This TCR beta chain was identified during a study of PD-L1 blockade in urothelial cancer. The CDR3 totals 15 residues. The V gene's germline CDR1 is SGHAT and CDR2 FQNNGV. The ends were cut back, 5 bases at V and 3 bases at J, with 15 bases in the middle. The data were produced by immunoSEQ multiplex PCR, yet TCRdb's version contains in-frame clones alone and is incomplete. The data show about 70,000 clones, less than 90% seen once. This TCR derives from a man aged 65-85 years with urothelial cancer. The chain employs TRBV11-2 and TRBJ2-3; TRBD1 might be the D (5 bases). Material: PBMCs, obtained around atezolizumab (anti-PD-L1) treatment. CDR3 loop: CASSQIAGRTDTQYF. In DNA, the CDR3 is TGTGCCAGCAGCCAAATTGCAGGGCGGACAGATACGCAGTATTTT.